This record looks at one T cell receptor (beta chain) sequence and its context. Its antigen is not identified. TCRdb called the 5' RACE reads again in MiXCR, with one record for every CDR3 protein. Among 250,000 or so distinct CDR3 sequences, about 8.5% were seen once, and the ten largest hold less than 4%. The sample belongs to a study of identical twins. Study-wide results and limits: Beta clonotypes that were abundant in cord blood contained fewer insertions, a pattern absent from memory repertoires.

CDR1 SEHNR and CDR2 FQNEAQ come from the germline V gene (reference sequence). The CDR3 runs to 15 residues. V was shortened by 5 bases and J by 4 bases, with 16 bases between the two germline ends. This same sample was also taken into another study, of yellow fever vaccine responses in identical twins.

This chain links TRBV7-9 with TRBJ2-3, with D possibly called TRBD1 or TRBD2 (5 bases each). The specimen sequenced was CD8+ T cells sorted from blood. This receptor was obtained from a woman younger than 35 in good health. This CDR3 is CASSPRDPSADTQYF. CDR3 in DNA: TGTGCCAGCAGCCCTAGGGACCCCTCGGCAGATACGCAGTATTTT.